The 6 T cell receptor beta chains presented below share a single source sample, sequenced in a study of OX40 agonist ivuxolimab in advanced cancers. Assay: immunoSEQ multiplex PCR; the TCRdb copy retains only in-frame clones and omits some. The sample has 70,000 to 95,000 clones, more than 75% seen once; the top ten hold more than 0.45%. Specimen: CD4+ or CD8+ T cells sorted from blood, collected in a trial of the OX40 agonist ivuxolimab. These receptors all stem from an adult with an advanced solid tumor such as melanoma, head and neck, liver or kidney cancer.

V and J are TRBV6-6 and TRBJ1-2, with D possibly TRBD1 on 6 matching bases. The CDR3 spans 16 residues. The V end lost 5 bases, the J end lost 4 bases, and 20 bases lay between the germline ends. The germline CDR1 and CDR2 sequences are MNHNY and SVGAGI (reference sequence). CDR3 DNA sequence: TGTGCCAGCAGTCAAAGCGGGGGGCGCGTCTTCTATGGCTACACCTTC. Its translation: CASSQSGGRVFYGYTF.

The CDR3 is CASSFGGRGQEKLFF. In DNA, the CDR3 is TGTGCCAGCAGCTTCGGAGGCAGGGGCCAGGAAAAACTGTTTTTT. This chain joins TRBV5-4 and TRBJ1-4, with D possibly TRBD1 on 6 matching bases. The CDR3 sequence is 15 residues long. Trimming took 2 bases from V and 8 from J, leaving 16 bases between them. Germline CDR1 reads SGHNT; CDR2 reads YYREEE (reference sequence).

The rearrangement links TRBV6-1 to TRBJ2-7; TRBD1 matches at 10 bases. Germline assignment: CDR1 MNHNS and CDR2 SASEGT. V trimming: 1 base; J trimming: 0 bases; junction bases outside the gene matches: 0. The CDR3 is 15 residues long. The CDR3 here is CASSEGTGGSYEQYF. The CDR3 region has the DNA TGTGCCAGCAGTGAAGGGACAGGGGGCTCCTACGAGCAGTACTTC.

J is TRBJ1-1 and V is TRBV4-1; possibly TRBD1 for D (6 bases). Germline V gene lookup returns CDR1 MGHRA and CDR2 YSYEKL. The CDR3 sequence is 19 residues long. Trimming removed 1 base from V and 0 bases from J, with 21 bases in between. CDR3 nucleotides: TGCGCCAGCAGCCAAGTTTTGGTGTTCGGGACACCCATGAACACTGAAGCTTTCTTT. Its protein is CASSQVLVFGTPMNTEAFF.

This chain uses TRBV7-2 with TRBJ2-5; 14 bases match TRBD2. The CDR3 loop spans 15 amino acids. Germline CDR1 and CDR2: SGHTA and FQGNSA. V lost 1 base to trimming and J lost 5 bases; unmatched junction nucleotides: 0. CDR3: CASSLGTSGGETQYF. As DNA, the CDR3 is TGTGCCAGCAGCTTAGGGACTAGCGGGGGGGAGACCCAGTACTTC.

The rearrangement links TRBV9 to TRBJ1-4; D is unclear. Germline V gene sequence: CDR1 SGDLS, CDR2 YYNGEE. The germline V and J ends were trimmed by 4 bases and 3 bases, with 10 bases remaining between them. The CDR3 contains 14 residues. CDR3 protein: CASSKGTANEKLFF. Written as DNA, the CDR3 is TGTGCCAGCAGCAAGGGAACGGCTAATGAAAAACTGTTTTTT.